One and the same sample provided the 9 T cell receptor beta chains below, sequenced in a study of CD8 T cells in ankylosing spondylitis. Notes on the study in general: Ankylosing spondylitis blood appeared to carry a characteristic TCR beta motif of seven to nine highly homologous variants.

Using its own MiXCR run on the 5' RACE reads, TCRdb lists one record per CDR3 protein. The table includes hundreds of thousands of distinct CDR3 sequences, 10% to 15% detected once. The antigens for these receptors are not known. Material for sequencing was blood, either unsorted or a sorted T cell fraction (not recorded which). The receptors derive from a male donor with ankylosing spondylitis.

The genes are TRBV4-3 and TRBJ2-1, with 11 bases matching TRBD2. V gave up 4 bases and J gave up 2 bases; unmatched junction bases: 4. Germline V gene lookup returns CDR1 LGHNA and CDR2 YSLEER. The CDR3 runs 16 residues. The CDR3 sequence is CASSLTSGTPYNEQFF. CDR3 sequence (DNA): TGCGCCAGCAGCCTGACTAGCGGGACTCCCTACAATGAGCAGTTCTTC.

V is TRBV20-1 and J is TRBJ2-1, with D perhaps TRBD1 or TRBD2 (5 bases each). In germline, CDR1 is DFQATT, CDR2 SNEGSKA (reference sequence). The CDR3 is made up of 13 amino acids. Between the trimmed V and J ends, which lost 3 bases and 3 bases, there was a span of 9 bases. In nucleotides, the CDR3 is TGCAGTGCTAGGGGACCCAACTACAATGAGCAGTTCTTC. Translating gives CSARGPNYNEQFF.

At least ten counts were recorded for this clonotype. The chain carries TRBV5-1 and TRBJ1-5; possible D gene TRBD1, 5 bases. Trimming took 4 bases from V and 8 from J, leaving 13 bases between them. CDR3 length equals 13 residues. From germline, CDR1 is SGHRS and CDR2 YFSETQ. CDR3 coding DNA: TGCGCCAGCAGCAAGGGACCCGGGGAGCCCCAGCATTTT. Translation gives CASSKGPGEPQHF.

There are a few counts of this clonotype. The V gene is TRBV12-3 or TRBV12-4, the J gene TRBJ2-1; D unresolved. V was cut by 3 bases and J by 7 bases, with 13 bases left in between. CDR3 length equals 14 residues. The CDR3 DNA follows: TGTGCCAGCAGTTTCCCAAGCGATACGAATGAGCAGTTCTTC. It is translated as CASSFPSDTNEQFF.

The chain combines TRBV7-6 with TRBJ2-3; either TRBD1 or TRBD2 may supply D (5 bases each). The CDR3 consists of 14 residues. The V gene lost 4 bases and the J gene lost 2 bases, with 10 bases spanning the gap. Germline CDR1 and CDR2: SGHVS and FNYEAQ. In DNA, the CDR3 is TGTGCCAGCAGCTACCCGGGGCACACAGATACGCAGTATTTT. It encodes CASSYPGHTDTQYF.

The J gene is TRBJ2-6, the V gene TRBV10-2; possible D gene TRBD1, 5 bases. This CDR3 contains 18 residues. The V gene lost 3 bases and the J gene lost 2 bases, with 17 bases spanning the gap. Germline V CDR1 and CDR2: WSHSY, SAAADI. In DNA, the CDR3 is TGCGCCAGCAGTGATTCCAGGGTCTTTTTAGCTGGGGCCAACGTCCTGACTTTC. It encodes CASSDSRVFLAGANVLTF.

The chain joins TRBV11-2 to TRBJ2-7, with 12 bases identical to TRBD2. CDR1 is SGHAT and CDR2 is FQNNGV in the germline V gene. This CDR3 is built from 15 residues. V gave up 4 bases and J gave up 7 bases; unmatched junction bases: 8. CDR3 nucleotides: TGTGCCAGCAGCTCCCCAGCGACTAGCGGGAGAGAGCAGTACTTC. Translating it yields CASSSPATSGREQYF.

This rearrangement joins TRBV18 to TRBJ2-5, with 9 nucleotides matching TRBD2. V shed 6 bases and J 7 bases; nucleotides not matched to a gene: 6. From germline, CDR1 is KGHSH and CDR2 LQKENI. This CDR3 spans 13 amino acids. CDR3 region: CASSQLAGTTQYF. DNA for the CDR3: TGTGCCAGCTCCCAGCTAGCGGGGACGACCCAGTACTTC.

This clonotype was counted at least ten times. J is TRBJ1-5 and V is TRBV6-1; possible D gene TRBD1, 6 bases. Germline V gene data show CDR1 as MNHNS and CDR2 as SASEGT. The CDR3 is made up of 15 amino acids. Trimming stripped 5 bases from V and 0 bases from J, with 11 bases between. The CDR3 region has the DNA TGTGCCAGCAGTACAGGGTCATATAGCAATCAGCCCCAGCATTTT. The encoded protein is CASSTGSYSNQPQHF.